The source of this T cell receptor (beta chain) is a study of cytomegalovirus exposure and HLA in healthy donors. Study context: The 110 or so validation repertoires used the same platform as the 650 to 800 first-cohort repertoires, a later analysis reported. The study's findings and limits: Testing in vitro showed a few CMV-associated chains specific for CMV antigens. Within the 120 or so validation repertoires, first-cohort TCR clusters tended to co-occur, according to a later analysis.

Clones were sequenced by immunoSEQ multiplex PCR, and TCRdb holds only the in-frame ones, with some missing. The data hold about 360,000 clones, with around 86% observed a single time. About this clone itself: Antigen: not known.

Germline assignment: CDR1 SGHDN and CDR2 FVKESK. CDR3 length: 14 amino acids. Trimming took 2 bases from V and 6 from J; bases not matched to a gene: 4. The receptor comes from a woman younger than 30 in good health and CMV-seronegative. The chain couples TRBV14 to TRBJ2-7; 10 nucleotides line up with TRBD1. Sequencing was done on a sample of PBMCs. This chain's CDR3 is CASSQLRTGGEQYF. CDR3 sequence (DNA): TGTGCCAGCAGCCAACTCAGGACAGGGGGCGAGCAGTACTTC.